Listed below are T cell receptor beta chains from one sample, sequenced in a study of cytomegalovirus exposure and HLA in healthy donors. Assay: immunoSEQ multiplex PCR; the TCRdb copy retains only in-frame clones and omits some. The sample lists 120,000 or so clones, over 65% seen once, with approximately 6% in the top ten. The sequenced sample was PBMCs. Receptors were obtained from a woman aged 40 to 49 in good health and CMV-seronegative. CDR3s include the opening cysteine and the closing phenylalanine or tryptophan. A D gene is named only where the DNA matches it firmly. For some rows the clone size is stated as once, few or many, or as a class when expanded; others skip it.

-	-	TRBV7-9	TRBJ2-7	CASSAVGTLAYEQYF	TGTGCCAGCAGCGCTGTCGGGACTCTTGCCTACGAGCAGTACTTC
-	-	TRBV4-1	TRBJ2-3	CASSQDLAEPTDTQYF	TGCGCCAGCAGCCAAGATTTAGCGGAACCCACAGATACGCAGTATTTT
-	-	TRBV28	TRBJ2-2	CASMQGSTGELFF	TGTGCCTCAATGCAGGGATCCACCGGGGAGCTGTTTTTT
TRBD2	-	TRBV29-1	TRBJ2-1	CSARLAGGPREQFF	TGCAGCGCAAGACTAGCGGGAGGGCCACGTGAGCAGTTCTTC
-	-	TRBV11-2	TRBJ2-5	CASSFHGHQETQYF	TGTGCCAGCAGCTTTCATGGCCATCAAGAGACCCAGTACTTC
TRBD2	few	TRBV28	TRBJ2-7	CASTEGTISSYEQYF	TGTGCCAGCACCGAAGGGACTATCAGCTCCTACGAGCAGTACTTC
TRBD2	-	TRBV7-9	TRBJ2-3	CSSSLGPAGVDAQYF	TGTTCCAGCAGCTTAGGCCCAGCGGGAGTTGATGCGCAGTATTTT
-	-	TRBV28	TRBJ1-1	CASSSPGQVWSEAFF	TGTGCCAGCAGTTCCCCCGGCCAGGTATGGTCTGAAGCTTTCTTT
TRBD2	few	TRBV19	TRBJ2-1	CASSTLAGRGNEQFF	TGTGCCAGTAGTACACTAGCGGGGCGTGGGAATGAGCAGTTCTTC
TRBD2	-	TRBV15	TRBJ2-4	CATSRDKPAGRASNGAKNSQYF	TGTGCCACCAGCAGAGATAAACCGGCCGGGAGGGCCTCCAACGGGGCCAAAAACAGTCAGTACTTC
TRBD2	-	TRBV13	TRBJ2-1	CASSLGYTGLAGYNEQFF	TGTGCCAGCAGCTTAGGCTATACCGGACTAGCGGGATACAATGAGCAGTTCTTC
-	-	TRBV19	TRBJ2-5	CASSITGPETQYF	TGTGCCAGTAGTATTACAGGGCCGGAGACCCAGTACTTC
-	-	TRBV4-3	TRBJ1-1	CASSQAAGVRDTEAFF	TGCGCCAGCAGCCAAGCCGCCGGGGTGCGGGACACTGAAGCTTTCTTT
TRBD1	few	TRBV28	TRBJ1-5	CASSLLGQVRYQPQHF	TGTGCCAGCAGTTTATTGGGACAGGTCCGGTATCAGCCCCAGCATTTT
TRBD2	-	TRBV5-1	TRBJ2-2	CASSIGLAGGPSGGELFF	TGCGCCAGCAGCATCGGACTAGCGGGAGGGCCTTCGGGCGGGGAGCTGTTTTTT
-	-	TRBV6-1	TRBJ1-1	CASSEADRYTEAFF	TGTGCCAGCAGTGAAGCCGACAGATACACTGAAGCTTTCTTT
-	-	TRBV6-5	TRBJ2-5	CASSYTGSPRGEQYF	TGTGCCAGCAGTTACACCGGTTCCCCTCGCGGGGAGCAGTACTTC
-	-	TRBV28	TRBJ2-1	CASSFQGYNEQFF	TGTGCCAGCAGCTTTCAGGGCTACAATGAGCAGTTCTTC
-	-	TRBV7-2	TRBJ2-1	CASSLAQTPSLATAGEQFF	TGTGCCAGCAGCTTAGCCCAAACCCCTTCTCTCGCTACCGCCGGTGAGCAGTTCTTC
-	-	TRBV11-2	TRBJ2-3	CASSSYREPTRDTQYF	TGTGCCAGCAGCTCTTACAGGGAACCAACCCGAGATACGCAGTATTTT
-	-	TRBV19	TRBJ2-3	CASSIRRGATDTQYF	TGTGCCAGTAGTATACGGCGCGGGGCAACAGATACGCAGTATTTT
TRBD1	-	TRBV28	TRBJ2-7	CASGGRQGIFYEQYF	TGTGCCAGCGGTGGTAGACAGGGAATTTTCTACGAGCAGTACTTC
TRBD1	-	TRBV7-9	TRBJ1-2	CASSQTGVGYGYTF	TGTGCCAGCAGCCAGACAGGGGTGGGCTATGGCTACACCTTC
-	-	TRBV14	TRBJ1-1	CASSLDSEAFF	TGTGCCAGCAGCCTCGACTCTGAAGCTTTCTTT
TRBD1	-	TRBV28	TRBJ2-4	CASSSFERDSQYF	TGTGCCAGCAGTTCCTTTGAGAGGGACAGTCAGTACTTC
TRBD2	-	TRBV4-3	TRBJ2-1	CASSLRGQAGGIYNEQFF	TGCGCCAGCAGCCTAAGAGGGCAGGCGGGAGGGATCTACAATGAGCAGTTCTTC
-	once	TRBV7-9	TRBJ1-2	CSSSLDGGGTYGYTF	TGTTCCAGCAGCTTAGACGGTGGGGGCACCTATGGCTACACCTTC
-	-	TRBV20-1	TRBJ2-7	CSASTNYEQYF	TGCAGTGCTAGCACAAACTACGAGCAGTACTTC
-	-	TRBV7-9	TRBJ2-7	CASSLDEIGTRDRPYEQYF	TGTGCCAGCAGCTTAGACGAGATAGGGACTCGGGACAGACCCTACGAGCAGTACTTC
-	once	TRBV10-2	TRBJ1-2	CASSDPGNYGYTF	TGCGCCAGCAGTGACCCAGGGAACTATGGCTACACCTTC
-	-	TRBV19	TRBJ1-2	CASSIAVPYGYTF	TGTGCCAGTAGTATTGCAGTGCCCTATGGCTACACCTTC
TRBD2	-	TRBV7-2	TRBJ2-1	CASSSRDYHNEQFF	TGTGCCAGCAGCTCCCGGGACTATCACAATGAGCAGTTCTTC
-	-	TRBV19	TRBJ2-6	CASSSGAGANGLTF	TGTGCCAGTAGCTCAGGGGCTGGGGCCAACGGCCTGACTTTC
-	-	TRBV19	TRBJ1-2	CASNPSTDYGYTF	TGTGCCAGTAACCCGTCTACGGACTATGGCTACACCTTC
TRBD1	-	TRBV7-2	TRBJ1-1	CASSFGTANTEAFF	TGTGCCAGCAGCTTTGGGACAGCAAACACTGAAGCTTTCTTT
TRBD1	-	TRBV19	TRBJ1-1	CASRGQGNTEAFF	TGTGCCAGTAGGGGACAGGGGAATACTGAAGCTTTCTTT
-	-	TRBV10-2	TRBJ2-2	CASSGTQAGELFF	TGCGCCAGCAGTGGTACTCAGGCCGGGGAGCTGTTTTTT
-	once	TRBV7-2	TRBJ2-3	CASSRSGGTDTQYF	TGTGCCAGCAGCAGAAGTGGAGGGACAGATACGCAGTATTTT
TRBD1	-	TRBV28	TRBJ2-7	CASSPRDSTYEQYF	TGTGCCAGCAGTCCCCGGGACAGCACCTACGAGCAGTACTTC
-	-	TRBV6-4	TRBJ2-7	CASSLRQGYEQYF	TGTGCCAGCAGTTTAAGGCAGGGCTACGAGCAGTACTTC
-	-	TRBV7-9	TRBJ2-3	CASSLGPDTQYF	TGTGCCAGCAGCTTAGGGCCCGATACGCAGTATTTT
TRBD2	-	TRBV28	TRBJ2-7	CASRLPMSSGSSGEQYF	TGTGCCAGCAGACTTCCAATGTCTAGCGGGAGTTCGGGGGAGCAGTACTTC
-	-	TRBV5-1	TRBJ2-7	CASSRPGAGASEEQYF	TGCGCCAGCAGCCGGCCCGGGGCAGGGGCCTCTGAGGAGCAGTACTTC
-	-	TRBV5-1	TRBJ1-4	CASSSGQNEKLFF	TGCGCCAGCAGCTCTGGACAGAATGAAAAACTGTTTTTT
-	-	TRBV5-5	TRBJ2-3	CASSPRVVAADTQYF	TGTGCCAGCAGCCCGAGAGTAGTCGCGGCAGATACGCAGTATTTT
-	few	TRBV9	TRBJ2-7	CTSSRGTGGTYEQYF	TGTACCAGCAGCAGAGGCACAGGTGGAACCTACGAGCAGTACTTC
TRBD2	-	TRBV10-1	TRBJ2-7	CASSAIGLAGAPYEQYF	TGCGCCAGTAGCGCCATCGGACTAGCGGGAGCCCCCTACGAGCAGTACTTC
TRBD1	-	TRBV28	TRBJ1-3	CAPGPDRDLSPGNTIYF	TGTGCCCCCGGGCCGGACAGGGACTTGAGCCCTGGAAACACCATATATTTT
-	once	TRBV27	TRBJ1-1	CASSLRVPLNTEAFF	TGTGCCAGCAGTCTGAGGGTTCCCCTGAACACTGAAGCTTTCTTT
TRBD1	-	TRBV9	TRBJ2-1	CASSDRGQGQFF	TGTGCCAGCAGCGATAGGGGACAGGGCCAGTTCTTC
TRBD1	-	TRBV28	TRBJ1-5	CASSLDRDQPQHF	TGTGCCAGCAGTTTGGACAGGGACCAGCCCCAGCATTTT
TRBD2	-	TRBV28	TRBJ2-7	CASSSVPSGIIYEQYF	TGTGCCAGCAGTTCGGTTCCGAGCGGGATCATCTACGAGCAGTACTTC
-	few	TRBV6-1	TRBJ1-2	CASSEAAGLYGYTF	TGTGCCAGCAGTGAAGCGGCAGGCCTCTATGGCTACACCTTC
TRBD2	-	TRBV28	TRBJ2-3	CASSGGAGDTDTQYF	TGTGCCAGCAGTGGGGGAGCGGGAGACACAGATACGCAGTATTTT
TRBD2	-	TRBV2	TRBJ2-5	CASRGTSGQETQYF	TGTGCCAGCAGGGGGACTAGCGGGCAAGAGACCCAGTACTTC
-	-	TRBV6-1	TRBJ1-3	CASSLPGGNTIYF	TGTGCCAGCAGCCTACCGGGGGGAAACACCATATATTTT
TRBD2	-	TRBV7-2	TRBJ2-7	CASSLGPSGRGVYEQYF	TGTGCCAGCAGCTTAGGTCCTAGCGGGAGGGGGGTCTACGAGCAGTACTTC
TRBD1	-	TRBV2	TRBJ1-1	CASSLEEGANTEAFF	TGTGCCAGCAGTCTGGAAGAGGGGGCGAACACTGAAGCTTTCTTT
-	few	TRBV18	TRBJ2-7	CASSPIRTTPYEQYF	TGTGCCAGCTCACCAATCCGGACTACGCCTTACGAGCAGTACTTC